This T cell receptor (beta chain) was identified in a study of blood T cell repertoires in COVID-19 (dated by TCRdb to between 2020 and 2021). The study in broad terms: Samples from collaborators originated in the United States, Italy and Spain and spanned both the acute and convalescent phases of COVID-19. The prospective study material was composed of cDNA or gDNA derived from T cells, B-cell-depleted T cells, or PBMCs. The dataset comprised deeply sampled blood TCRbeta repertoires from subjects exposed to, actively infected with, or recovered from COVID-19. The repertoires were made available in a free public database intended to serve as a resource for research on the immune response to SARS-CoV-2. Samples came from the ongoing ImmuneRACE study (first 160 participants) plus 1,254 subjects from 6 global collaborators. Nearly every sample came with metadata listing a de-identified subject ID, COVID-19 status, age in years and sex. Where HLA class I and class II types were available, the types were taken from metadata supplied by the sample provider, not from assay-based typing. Points the paper makes about the study in general: Clinical and demographic metadata were provided uncurated, with the amount varying by source and participant.

The immunoSEQ Assay, a bias-controlled multiplex PCR, was used to amplify TCRbeta CDR3 regions from genomic DNA. The study's own analysis went as follows. Within the assay, amplification of reference gene primers was used to estimate how many nucleated cells each sample contained. To quantify the absolute abundance of each unique TCRbeta CDR3 rearrangement, sequence reads were collapsed and filtered. For each sample, productive Simpson clonality was calculated as the square root of Simpson's diversity index over productive rearrangements. In its TCRdb copy, this immuneACCESS table keeps in-frame sequences only and misses some clones. Where compared with another copy, unresolved V genes explain less than half of these, and the others have no known cause. The DNA was the basis for D and trimming; V, J and clone size are from that table. The sample contains about 100,000 clones, around 85% of them found a single time. The ten largest clones represent 10% to 15% of the sample.

Via the germline V gene (reference sequence), CDR1 is SEHNR and CDR2 FQNEAQ. The CDR3 numbers 14 residues from cysteine through phenylalanine. The retained sequence is limited to the CDR3, 42 bases, with the frame set at the first base. V has 5 bases trimmed and J has 7 bases trimmed; junction bases matching no gene number 2. Whole blood was collected in K2EDTA tubes by collaborating institutions according to the institutions' own protocols. For TCRbeta analysis, collaborator samples were shipped as frozen whole blood, as isolated PBMCs, or as DNA extracted from either sample type. As regards this clone: This receptor's antigen is unknown. Base-call qualities are not available, and no considerably larger clone is one nucleotide away.

The source is a human donor in a cohort sampled during active COVID-19. The V and J genes are TRBV7-9 and TRBJ1-6; 10 central bases correspond to TRBD1. Sequencing used peripheral blood. The CDR3 loop reads CASSRDRGNSPLHF. The DNA is TGTGCCAGCAGCCGGGACAGGGGCAATTCACCCCTCCACTTT.